The clone carrying this TCR beta chain was seen just once. With 3 bases removed from V and 7 bases from J, the gap between germline ends came to 6 bases. The CDR3 covers 11 residues. CDR1 is LNHDA, CDR2 SQIVND, per germline (reference sequence). Some clones are missing from TCRdb's copy, which holds only in-frame ones; the method was immunoSEQ multiplex PCR. Of about 180,000 clones detected, approximately 89% appear once; the ten largest clones hold roughly 2.6%. The data stem from a study of blood T cell repertoires in COVID-19. Whole-study context: Samples of COVID-19 (acute and convalescent) were obtained from the United States, Italy and Spain.

This sequence was found in a man between 40 and 49 years old with active or convalescent COVID-19. The sample comprised peripheral blood. The V gene is TRBV19, the J gene TRBJ1-2; D remains ambiguous. In nucleotides, the CDR3 is TGTGCCAGTAGTATCGGTAGTGGCTACACCTTC. This translates into CASSIGSGYTF.